This note documents a single TCR beta chain sequence. Its antigen remains unknown. The data were obtained in a study of beta chain features in type 1 diabetes. Study-level points and caveats: When Type 1 diabetes patients were examined, their TCRB CDR3s proved moderately but significantly shorter in all four CD4+ subsets.

CD4+ cells of the naive, central memory, regulatory and stem cell-like memory types were sorted via CD45RO/CCR7/CD25/CD127/CD95/CD27. CDR3 length: 15 amino acids. V was pared by 10 bases and J by 0 bases, with 10 bases of the junction left unmatched. Germline CDR1 is LNHDA and CDR2 is SQIVND (reference sequence). As every portion of the isolated RNA was reverse transcribed, the sequencing read expressed TCRB transcripts. Assay used: immunoSEQ multiplex PCR; TCRdb lists only in-frame clones, some missing. The sample consists of around 710,000 clones, around 11% of them appearing once. The sequencing sample was made of naive CD4+ T cells from blood. V is TRBV19 and J is TRBJ1-1, with TRBD1 matching over 8 bases. This TCR was recovered from a young man with type 1 diabetes. The CDR3 region has the DNA TGTGCCACTCAGGGGGCGAGTTCCTTGAACACTGAAGCTTTCTTT. Amino acid sequence: CATQGASSLNTEAFF.